These 18 T cell receptor beta chains came from one sample sequenced in a study of read filtering for tumor transcriptome and immune sequencing (dated by TCRdb to about 2020). The sample was run on an Illumina HiSeq 4000. TCR libraries were constructed from 400 ng RNA using the Immunoverse kit, and molecular barcoded adaptors covering alpha/delta and beta/gamma chains were employed. TCRdb reprocessed the public reads (quality trimming at Q25 with fastp, clone calling with MiXCR) and kept in-frame beta chains. Records with the same CDR3 protein are collapsed into one entry carrying the most frequent genes and DNA. This sample comprises fewer than 100,000 distinct CDR3 sequences, 9% to 15% of them detected only once. Jointly, the top ten make up just under 15% of the sample. Sample: a population of CD138-negative cells sorted from bone marrow. The cell subset or site tag for this specimen amounts to: bone marrow mononuclear cells depleted of CD138+ plasma/myeloma cells by negative magnetic selection. The receptors originated from a donor aged 40 or older with multiple myeloma.

There are a few counts of this clonotype. The chain couples TRBV2 to TRBJ1-5, with unresolved D. Trimming cost V 6 bases and J 7 bases, with 13 bases left between them. Germline lookup yields CDR1 SNHLY and CDR2 FYNNEI. The CDR3 has 13 residues. Here the CDR3 DNA reads TGTGCCAGCAGGCCACCCGGGGAGCAGCCCCAGCATTTT. As protein: CASRPPGEQPQHF. Using reference TRBV2 and TRBJ1-5 for the parts outside the CDR3, the full variable domain is EPEVTQTPSHQVTQMGQEVILRCVPISNHLYFYWYRQILGQKVEFLVSFYNNEISEKSEIFDDQFSVERPDGSNFTLKIRSTKLEDSAMYFCASRPPGEQPQHFGDGTRLSIL.

This clonotype was counted many times. This rearrangement joins TRBV5-1 to TRBJ2-7; weak D call: TRBD1 (5 bases). Between the trimmed V and J ends, which lost 0 bases and 1 base, there was a span of 11 bases. CDR3 length: 15 residues. The germline V gene has CDR1 SGHRS and CDR2 YFSETQ. CDR3 nucleotides: TGCGCCAGCAGCTTGGGACAGTGGGAATCCTACGAGCAGTACTTC. Translated, it gives CASSLGQWESYEQYF. Together with reference TRBV5-1 and TRBJ2-7, the CDR3 gives the full variable domain: KAGVTQTPRYLIKTRGQQVTLSCSPISGHRSVSWYQQTPGQGLQFLFEYFSETQRNKGNFPGRFSGRQFSNSRSEMNVSTLELGDSALYLCASSLGQWESYEQYFGPGTRLTVT.

The chain uses TRBV29-1 and TRBJ2-2; perhaps TRBD1 as D (6 bases). Trimming stripped 0 bases from V and 4 bases from J, with 15 bases between. The CDR3 covers 16 residues. Germline V gene lookup returns CDR1 SQVTM and CDR2 ANQGSEA. CDR3 DNA sequence: TGCAGCGTTGAAGAGGCCAGGACAGACTTCACCGGGGAGCTGTTTTTT. Translation: CSVEEARTDFTGELFF.

As for this clonotype: This may be a read error: a much more frequent sequence differs by one nucleotide. The gene calls are TRBV20-1 and TRBJ1-1; D not certain. This CDR3 has 14 amino acids. Germline V CDR1 and CDR2: DFQATT, SNEGSKA (reference sequence). CDR3 loop: CSAPPRRRPTKAFF. The CDR3 bases are TGCAGTGCCCCACCCCGGAGAAGACCCACTAAAGCTTTCTTT.

To note about this clonotype: A single base is all that separates this from a far larger clone, so a read error is likely. The genes are TRBV29-1 and TRBJ2-1, with D possibly being TRBD2 (6 bases). Germline CDR1 SQVTM, CDR2 ANQGSEA. V was clipped by 7 bases and J by 13 bases, with 17 bases between them. The CDR3 contains 11 residues. CDR3 DNA: TGCAGCGGAGGGGTTCGGGAGACCCAGTTCTTC. It translates to CSGGVRETQFF.

This clonotype appeared many times. The V gene is TRBV11-2, the J gene TRBJ2-5; possible D gene TRBD2, 5 bases. V gave up 4 bases and J gave up 2 bases, with 20 bases separating them. Germline lookup yields CDR1 SGHAT and CDR2 FQNNGV. The CDR3 loop spans 17 amino acids. The CDR3 sequence: CASSSLFDAGNQETQYF. CDR3 sequence (DNA): TGTGCCAGCAGCTCCTTGTTTGATGCGGGTAATCAAGAGACCCAGTACTTC. Complete variable domain (other parts from reference TRBV11-2 and TRBJ2-5): EAGVAQSPRYKIIEKRQSVAFWCNPISGHATLYWYQQILGQGPKLLIQFQNNGVVDDSQLPKDRFSAERLKGVDSTLKIQPAKLEDSAVYLCASSSLFDAGNQETQYFGPGTRLLVL.

This clonotype was observed at least ten times. The chain recombines TRBV6-5 with TRBJ2-1; 7 positions agree with TRBD2. The CDR3 contains 15 residues. CDR1 and CDR2 from the germline V gene are MNHEY and SVGAGI. Unmatched junction bases numbered 10, after V lost 4 bases and J lost 7 bases. The chain's CDR3 is CASSFWAGEGNEQFF. The CDR3 DNA sequence: TGTGCCAGCAGTTTTTGGGCGGGGGAAGGGAATGAGCAGTTCTTC.

Ten or more counts support this clonotype. The rearrangement uses TRBV12-3 or TRBV12-4 and TRBJ1-2; 9 bases fit TRBD1. Trimming at V came to 4 bases and at J to 6 bases, leaving 6 bases not matched to a gene. CDR3 length: 14 residues. In nucleotides, the CDR3 is TGTGCCAGCAGTTACAGGGGGCCTTCGGATGGCTACACCTTC. It yields the protein CASSYRGPSDGYTF.

A word on this clonotype: This clone may be a read error of a much larger clone one base away. The chain recombines TRBV7-2 with TRBJ2-7; D tentatively reads TRBD1 or TRBD2 (5 bases each). The CDR3 is 14 amino acids. The V gene's germline CDR1 is SGHTA and CDR2 FQGNSA. The CDR3 DNA sequence: TGTGTCAGCAGCCCGGGACCGAATGCCTACGAGCAGTACTTC. Its protein is CVSSPGPNAYEQYF.

This clonotype was seen repeatedly, ten times or more. Likely a read error: the CDR3 ends without its conserved phenylalanine or tryptophan. The chain is built from TRBV28 and TRBJ2-4, with 13 bases aligning to TRBD2. CDR3 size: 20 residues. Germline V gives CDR1 MDHEN, CDR2 SYDVKM. The ends lost 6 bases at V and 0 bases at J; junction bases unmatched: 14. This CDR3 is CASSHHSGTSGTQAKNIQYL. The CDR3 region has the DNA TGTGCCAGCAGCCACCATTCCGGGACTAGCGGGACCCAAGCCAAAAACATTCAGTACCTC.

This clonotype was seen at least ten times. The genes are TRBV29-1 and TRBJ1-5; 8 bases are shared with TRBD1. CDR3 length equals 13 residues. V shed 6 bases and J 9 bases; nucleotides not matched to a gene: 10. CDR1 is SQVTM and CDR2 is ANQGSEA in the germline V gene. The CDR3 DNA sequence: TGCAGCGTGGCAGGACAGGGTGATGTGCCCCAGCATTTT. This codes for CSVAGQGDVPQHF.

This clonotype was seen ten or more times. The rearrangement uses TRBV2 and TRBJ2-1; 9 bases line up with TRBD2. The V and J ends lost 4 bases and 4 bases, in that order; junction bases with no gene match: 5. Germline CDR1 is SNHLY and CDR2 is FYNNEI. This CDR3 has 15 amino acids. CDR3 nucleotide sequence: TGTGCCAGCAGTGGAGGAAGCGGGGGGTACAATGAGCAGTTCTTC. Translating gives CASSGGSGGYNEQFF.

The table lists this clonotype with many counts. The CDR3 reads CATSRARTGYDEAFF. CDR3 nucleotides: TGTGCCACCAGCAGAGCACGGACAGGGTACGATGAAGCTTTCTTT. The chain uses TRBV15 and TRBJ1-1; 8 nucleotides agree with TRBD1. The V and J ends lost 1 base and 7 bases, in that order; junction bases with no gene match: 8. The CDR3 covers 15 residues. Germline loops: CDR1 LNHNV, CDR2 YYDKDF (reference sequence).

Comment on this clonotype: Given the absence of the conserved phenylalanine or tryptophan at the CDR3 end, a read error is likely. The chain recombines TRBV29-1 with TRBJ2-2, with 8 bases matching TRBD2. Germline V gives CDR1 SQVTM, CDR2 ANQGSEA. The CDR3 has 14 residues. The junction had 10 bases not matched to a gene; V was cut back by 7 bases and J by 6 bases. In DNA, the CDR3 is TGCAGCGCTACGATGAGCGGGAGTCCCGGGGAGCTGTTTCTT. Its translation is CSATMSGSPGELFL.

Many counts were recorded for this clonotype. CDR3 sequence reads: CASSQLIYEQYF. The DNA for the CDR3 is TGTGCCAGCAGCCAATTAATCTACGAGCAGTACTTC. The chain recombines TRBV3-1 with TRBJ2-7; D is undetermined. Trimming pared 2 bases from V and 3 bases from J, leaving 5 bases between. This CDR3 is 12 amino acids long. CDR1 and CDR2 from the germline V gene are LGHDT and YNNKEL (reference sequence).

This clonotype was observed at least ten times. The chain is built from TRBV28 and TRBJ2-3; 9 nucleotides agree with TRBD1. V shed 4 bases and J 5 bases; nucleotides not matched to a gene: 7. This CDR3 region has 15 residues. Germline V gene lookup returns CDR1 MDHEN and CDR2 SYDVKM. CDR3 sequence reads: CASSSPGQGKDTQYF. The CDR3 coding sequence is TGTGCCAGCAGTTCCCCTGGACAGGGGAAAGATACGCAGTATTTT.

This clonotype was counted between two and nine times. V usage is TRBV7-2 and J usage is TRBJ1-1; D unresolved. Germline lookup yields CDR1 SGHTA and CDR2 FQGNSA. The CDR3 has 13 residues. Trimming took off 5 bases at V and 6 bases at J, with 13 bases between the two ends. CDR3 in amino acids: CASSRGRDPEAFF. The CDR3 nucleotides read TGTGCCAGCAGCCGTGGGAGGGATCCTGAAGCTTTCTTT. The whole variable domain, remainder taken from reference TRBV7-2 and TRBJ1-1, is GAGVSQSPSNKVTEKGKDVELRCDPISGHTALYWYRQSLGQGLEFLIYFQGNSAPDKSGLPSDRFSAERTGGSVSTLTIQRTQQEDSAVYLCASSRGRDPEAFFGQGTRLTVV.

This clonotype was detected many times. The DNA for the CDR3 is TGCAGCGCAGATCAGGGTCCTAGCTATGGCTACACCTTC. This sequence encodes CSADQGPSYGYTF. The chain uses TRBV29-1 and TRBJ1-2; the D gene is possibly TRBD1 (5 bases). Germline V CDR1 and CDR2: SQVTM, ANQGSEA. The CDR3 loop spans 13 amino acids. Trimming cost V 7 bases and J 4 bases, with 16 bases left between them.